This T cell receptor (beta chain) was recorded in a study of PD-1 blockade in classical Hodgkin lymphoma. Whole-study findings and limits: The study found complete responders had baseline diversity similar to newly diagnosed patients. No one has yet defined what causes the repertoire differences, which may be disease activity or prior therapy.

Repertoires were generated with immunoSEQ multiplex PCR, while TCRdb's copy carries only in-frame clones and drops some. This sample carries about 22,000 clones, approximately 69% of them seen once, and the ten largest clones take 2.5% to 3.5%. Patients all relapsed after autologous stem cell transplantation, and there was variation in brentuximab vedotin exposure. This clone has a single count. Its antigen is not identified. CDR1 is SQVTM, CDR2 ANQGSEA, per germline. The CDR3 loop spans 16 amino acids. V lost 5 bases and J lost 0; bases outside the gene matches: 6. The sequence was collected from a human donor with classical Hodgkin lymphoma. The sequences come from peripheral blood mononuclear cells (PBMCs), collected at baseline. V gene TRBV29-1 combines with J gene TRBJ2-7, with 14 bases aligning to TRBD2. For the CDR3, the DNA is TGCAGCGTTTCCGGACTAGCGGGGGGTTCCTCCTACGAGCAGTACTTC. Translated, it gives CSVSGLAGGSSYEQYF.